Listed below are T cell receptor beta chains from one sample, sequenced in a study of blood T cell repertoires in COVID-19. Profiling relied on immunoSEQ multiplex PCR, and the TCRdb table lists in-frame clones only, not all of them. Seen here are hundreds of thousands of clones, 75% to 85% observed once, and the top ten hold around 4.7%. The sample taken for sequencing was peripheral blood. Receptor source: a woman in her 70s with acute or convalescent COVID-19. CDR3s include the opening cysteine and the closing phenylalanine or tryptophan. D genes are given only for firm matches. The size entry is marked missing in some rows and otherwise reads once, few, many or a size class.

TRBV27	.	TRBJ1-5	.	TGTGCCAGCAGTAAATGGGGCAATAATCAGCCCCAGCATTTT	CASSKWGNNQPQHF
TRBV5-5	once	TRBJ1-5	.	TGTGCCAGCAGGGCCGGACAGACTAGCAATCAGCCCCAGCATTTT	CASRAGQTSNQPQHF
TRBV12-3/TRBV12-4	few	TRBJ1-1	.	TGTGCCAGCAAATTTAGAGGCACTGAAGCTTTCTTT	CASKFRGTEAFF
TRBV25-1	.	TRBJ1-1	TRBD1	TGTGCCAGCAGTGCCGGGACAGATCCGAACACTGAAGCTTTCTTT	CASSAGTDPNTEAFF
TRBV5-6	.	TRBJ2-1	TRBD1	TGTGCCAGCAGCCAGGACAGGGTGATAGGGAATGAGCAGTTCTTC	CASSQDRVIGNEQFF
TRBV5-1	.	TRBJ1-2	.	TGCGCCAGCAGCTTGGAGGGAGGCGGCTATGGCTACACCTTC	CASSLEGGGYGYTF
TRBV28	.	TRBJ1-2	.	TGTGCCAGCAACGACCAGGGGACTAACTATGGCTACACCTTC	CASNDQGTNYGYTF
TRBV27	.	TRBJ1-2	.	TGTGCCAGCCGCAAGGCGACAGGAGTCTATGGCTACACCTTC	CASRKATGVYGYTF
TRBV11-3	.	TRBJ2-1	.	TGTGCCAGCAGCTACCCCTCCGGTGAGCAGTTCTTC	CASSYPSGEQFF
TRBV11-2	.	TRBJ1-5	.	TGTGCCAGCAGCTTAGACAGCGATCAGCCCCAGCATTTT	CASSLDSDQPQHF
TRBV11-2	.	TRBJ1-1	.	TGTGCCAGCAGCTCGGAGGTGTCGAACACTGAAGCTTTCTTT	CASSSEVSNTEAFF
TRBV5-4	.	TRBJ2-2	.	TGTGCCAGCAGCTTGGACCAGACCGGGGAGCTGTTTTTT	CASSLDQTGELFF
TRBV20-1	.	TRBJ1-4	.	TGCAGTGCTAGTCGTGGGGCAAAAGAAAAACTGTTTTTT	CSASRGAKEKLFF
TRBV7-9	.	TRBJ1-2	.	TGTGCCAGCAGCTTAGACTCTTATGGCTACACCTTC	CASSLDSYGYTF
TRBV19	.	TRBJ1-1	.	TGTGCCAGTAGTATTCCGACTATCCGTCGACGGAACACTGAAGCTTTCTTT	CASSIPTIRRRNTEAFF
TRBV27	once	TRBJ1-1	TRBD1	TGTGCCAGCAGTCTATCGACAGGGGGAAACACTGAAGCTTTCTTT	CASSLSTGGNTEAFF
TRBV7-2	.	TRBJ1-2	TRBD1	TGTGCCAGCAGCTTTCAACCGGGACAGGGGTCGCCGGGCTACACCTTC	CASSFQPGQGSPGYTF
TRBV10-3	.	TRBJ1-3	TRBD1	TGTGCCATCAGTGAGGGGGGACAGGGGGCCGGAAACACCATATATTTT	CAISEGGQGAGNTIYF
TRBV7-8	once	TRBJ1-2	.	TGTGCCAGCAGCATCGACAGGTCCTATGGCTACACCTTC	CASSIDRSYGYTF
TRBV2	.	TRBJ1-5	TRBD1	TGTGCCAGCAGTGAGGGGGACAGGGTCAAGGCCCAGCATTTT	CASSEGDRVKAQHF
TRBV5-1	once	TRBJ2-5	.	TGCGCCAGCAGTTCCGGACCGGGCGGGGAGACCCAGTACTTC	CASSSGPGGETQYF
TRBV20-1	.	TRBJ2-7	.	TGCAGTGCTAGTTACAGACAATACGAGCAGTACTTC	CSASYRQYEQYF
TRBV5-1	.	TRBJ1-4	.	TGCGCCAGCAGCTTGGGCCACGGGGGATTTAATGAAAAACTGTTTTTT	CASSLGHGGFNEKLFF
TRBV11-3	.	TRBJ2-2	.	TGTGCCAGCAGCAACGGGATCGGGGAGCTGTTTTTT	CASSNGIGELFF
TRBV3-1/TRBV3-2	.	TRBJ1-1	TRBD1	TGTGCCAGCAGCCGAATTACAGGGGGCAGGAGCACTGAAGCTTTCTTT	CASSRITGGRSTEAFF
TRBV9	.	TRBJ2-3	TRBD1	TGTGCCAGCAACCCCCAGGGGGGCACAGATACGCAGTATTTT	CASNPQGGTDTQYF
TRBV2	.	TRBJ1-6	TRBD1	TGTGCCAGCACCAGGGACAGTGGGTTGACAAATTCACCCCTCCACTTT	CASTRDSGLTNSPLHF
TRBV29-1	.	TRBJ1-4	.	TGCAGCGTTGAAGAGGACAGCGGATATGAAAAACTGTTTTTT	CSVEEDSGYEKLFF
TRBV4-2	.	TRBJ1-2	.	TGTGCCAGCAGCCAAGGGGGGGAGGGATCCTATGGCTACACCTTC	CASSQGGEGSYGYTF
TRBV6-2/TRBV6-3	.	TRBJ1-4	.	TGTGCCAGCAGTTACAGCGGGTTGCGAGAAAAACTGTTTTTT	CASSYSGLREKLFF
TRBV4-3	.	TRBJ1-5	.	TGCGCCAGCAGCCAATACTTGGGGCCGTCCTATCAGCCCCAGCATTTT	CASSQYLGPSYQPQHF
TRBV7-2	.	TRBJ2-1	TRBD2	TGTGCCAGCAGCTTAGATTTCGGGAGGGGAAACAATGAGCAGTTCTTC	CASSLDFGRGNNEQFF
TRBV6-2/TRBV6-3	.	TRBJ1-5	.	TGTGCCAGCAGCCCTTTCTCAGGGAGGAACAATCAGCCCCAGCATTTT	CASSPFSGRNNQPQHF
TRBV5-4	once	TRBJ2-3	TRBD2	TGTGCCAGCAGCTTGAGCGGGGGGGCCGGGGCAGATACGCAGTATTTT	CASSLSGGAGADTQYF
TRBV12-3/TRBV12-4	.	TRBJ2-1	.	TGTGCCAGCAGTTCTAGCAATGAGCAGTTCTTC	CASSSSNEQFF
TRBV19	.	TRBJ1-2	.	TGTGCCAGTAGCCTATTCCAGGGGAACTATGGCTACACCTTC	CASSLFQGNYGYTF
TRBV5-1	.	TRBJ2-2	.	TGCGCCAGCAGCTTGGAACAGAACACCGGGGAGCTGTTTTTT	CASSLEQNTGELFF
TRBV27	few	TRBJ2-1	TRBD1	TGTGCCTTGAGGAGGGACAGGGAGGAGTGTGAGCAGTTCTTC	CALRRDREECEQFF
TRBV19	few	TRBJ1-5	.	TGTGCCAGTAGTACTATGTCAGGGGTACCCAATCAGCCCCAGCATTTT	CASSTMSGVPNQPQHF